This TCR beta chain was sequenced for a study of spatial heterogeneity in lung cancer. The study's findings and limits: Counts of expanded alpha and beta TCRs within tumors tracked the tumor nonsynonymous mutation count.

The CDR3 spans 15 residues. J lost 3 bases, V lost 5 bases, and 7 bases had no gene match. CDR1 and CDR2 (germline): MNHNY, SVGAGI (reference sequence). Each CDR3 protein is one row after TCRdb ran MiXCR on the 5' RACE reads. The sample yields some 96,000 distinct CDR3 sequences, approximately 4% seen once. On this clonotype: Antigen unknown.

Time point reported: sample taken at primary tumor resection. 55 to 80 TRACERx patients with early, untreated non-small cell lung cancer donated samples. This receptor was taken from a male donor with early-stage non-small cell lung cancer. This specimen consisted of lung tumor tissue, obtained at surgery. The chain couples TRBV6-6 to TRBJ2-5; the match to TRBD2 covers 9 bases. The CDR3 sequence is CASSLRSGRKETQYF. CDR3 coding DNA: TGTGCCAGCAGTCTCCGTAGCGGGAGAAAAGAGACCCAGTACTTC.